This T cell receptor beta chain was captured by sequencing in a study of T cell changes during pregnancy in multiple sclerosis. The CDR3 runs to 15 residues. V lost 5 bases, J lost 0 bases, and 6 bases stayed unmatched. Germline lookup yields CDR1 MNHEY and CDR2 SMNVEV (reference sequence). This clone was detected only once. Sequenced by immunoSEQ multiplex PCR; TCRdb stores in-frame clones only, minus some. The sample includes over 60,000 clones, roughly 96% of them seen just once. This material consisted of CD8+ T cells from peripheral blood mononuclear cells, taken after pregnancy. V and J are TRBV27 and TRBJ1-2, with 7 bases matching TRBD1. The receptor was derived from a female donor with multiple sclerosis, enrolled in a pregnancy study. The CDR3 region has the DNA TGTGCCAGCAGTACCCGGGACAGCCCTAACTATGGCTACACCTTC. It codes for CASSTRDSPNYGYTF.